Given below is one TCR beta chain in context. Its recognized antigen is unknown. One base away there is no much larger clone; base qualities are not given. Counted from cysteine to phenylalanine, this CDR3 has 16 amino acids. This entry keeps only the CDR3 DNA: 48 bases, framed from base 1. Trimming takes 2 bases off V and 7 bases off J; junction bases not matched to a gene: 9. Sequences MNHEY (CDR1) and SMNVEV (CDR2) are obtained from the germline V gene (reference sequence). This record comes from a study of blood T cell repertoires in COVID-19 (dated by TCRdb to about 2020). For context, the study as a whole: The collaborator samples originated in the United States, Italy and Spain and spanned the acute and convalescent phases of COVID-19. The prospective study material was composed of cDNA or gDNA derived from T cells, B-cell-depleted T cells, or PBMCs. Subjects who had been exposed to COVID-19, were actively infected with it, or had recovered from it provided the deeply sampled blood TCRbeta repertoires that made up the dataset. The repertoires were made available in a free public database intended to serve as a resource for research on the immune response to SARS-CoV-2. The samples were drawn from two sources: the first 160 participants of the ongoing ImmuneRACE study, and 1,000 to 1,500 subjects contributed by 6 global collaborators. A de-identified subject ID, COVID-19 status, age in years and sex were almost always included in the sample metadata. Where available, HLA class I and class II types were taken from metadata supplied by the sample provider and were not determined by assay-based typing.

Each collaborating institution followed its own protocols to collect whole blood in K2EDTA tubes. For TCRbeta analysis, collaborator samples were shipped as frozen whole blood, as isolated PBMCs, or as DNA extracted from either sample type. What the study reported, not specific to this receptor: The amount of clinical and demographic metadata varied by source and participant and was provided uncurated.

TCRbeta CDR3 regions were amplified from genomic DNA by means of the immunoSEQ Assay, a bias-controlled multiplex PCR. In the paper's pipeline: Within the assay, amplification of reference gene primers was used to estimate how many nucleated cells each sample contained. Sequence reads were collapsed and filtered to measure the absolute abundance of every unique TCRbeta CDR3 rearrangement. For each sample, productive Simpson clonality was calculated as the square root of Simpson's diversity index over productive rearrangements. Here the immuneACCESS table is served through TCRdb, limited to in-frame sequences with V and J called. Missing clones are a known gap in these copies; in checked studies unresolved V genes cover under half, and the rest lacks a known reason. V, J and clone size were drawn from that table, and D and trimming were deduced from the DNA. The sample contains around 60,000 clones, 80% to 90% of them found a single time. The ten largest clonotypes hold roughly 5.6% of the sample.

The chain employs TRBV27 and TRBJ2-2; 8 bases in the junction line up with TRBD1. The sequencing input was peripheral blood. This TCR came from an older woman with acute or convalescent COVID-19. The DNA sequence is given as TGTGCCAGCAGTTTAGGGGGCAGGGGGCTCGGCGGGGAGCTGTTTTTT. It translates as CASSLGGRGLGGELFF.